The 14 T cell receptor beta chains below were found in one sample sequenced in a study of CD8 T cells in ankylosing spondylitis. Each CDR3 protein gets one entry after TCRdb re-called the 5' RACE reads with MiXCR. The profile covers 200,000 or so distinct CDR3 sequences, with 10% to 15% appearing a single time and more than 9.5% taken by the ten largest. Sequencing was done on a sample of blood, either unsorted or a sorted T cell fraction (not recorded which). The receptors originated from a female donor with ankylosing spondylitis or in good health (not recorded which).

This clonotype was detected many times. The rearrangement uses TRBV12-3 or TRBV12-4 and TRBJ2-5; TRBD1 aligns across 9 bases. Trimming cost V 5 bases and J 4 bases; bases outside gene matches: 8. CDR3 size: 15 residues. DNA of the CDR3: TGTGCCAGCAGTATCGGGACAGGGAAGACAGAGACCCAGTACTTC. Amino acid sequence: CASSIGTGKTETQYF.

This clonotype was observed many times. This chain links TRBV7-2 with TRBJ2-3; TRBD2 aligns across 10 bases. The CDR3 consists of 15 residues. V was clipped by 5 bases and J by 4 bases; unmatched bases: 6. Germline V lookup: CDR1 SGHTA, CDR2 FQGNSA. The CDR3 reads CASSRKREGSDTQYF. The CDR3 nucleotides read TGTGCCAGCAGCCGAAAGCGGGAGGGCTCAGATACGCAGTATTTT.

The sample holds many counts of this clonotype. This sequence joins TRBV13 and TRBJ1-1; 11 bases match TRBD1. Per germline, CDR1 PRHDT and CDR2 FYEKMQ (reference sequence). This CDR3 comprises 14 residues. Trimming at V came to 5 bases and at J to 3 bases, leaving 2 bases not matched to a gene. CDR3 in DNA: TGTGCCAGCAGCCGGGACAGGGGGTACACTGAAGCTTTCTTT. Its translation is CASSRDRGYTEAFF.

The table lists this clonotype with a few counts. The chain recombines TRBV7-8 with TRBJ2-1; D is unresolved. V shed 5 bases and J shed 12 bases, with 14 bases lying between them. CDR1 SGHVS and CDR2 FQNEAQ come from the germline V gene. This CDR3 comprises 12 residues. The CDR3, as DNA: TGTGCCAGCAGCCCCCTCAATCCAAGGCAGTTCTTC. This encodes CASSPLNPRQFF.

This clonotype was observed at least ten times. At one end, the junction sequence differs from germline, possibly due to a read error. The gene calls are TRBV7-9 and TRBJ1-1; D unclear. The CDR3 extends over 13 amino acids. Germline loops: CDR1 SEHNR, CDR2 FQNEAQ (reference sequence). In nucleotides, the CDR3 is TGTGCCGGCAGCTTCACGGGAGGCGCTGAAGCTTTCTTT. Translating it yields CAGSFTGGAEAFF. The full variable domain, with the rest looked up from reference TRBV7-9 and TRBJ1-1, is DTGVSQNPRHKITKRGQNVTFRCDPISEHNRLYWYRQTLGQGPEFLTYFQNEAQLEKSRLLSDRFSAERPKGSFSTLEIQRTEQGDSAMYLCAGSFTGGAEAFFGQGTRLTVV.

There are a few counts of this clonotype. The gene calls are TRBV20-1 and TRBJ2-4; no firm D call. The CDR3 covers 14 residues. The ends were cut back, 7 bases at V and 2 bases at J, with 15 bases in the middle. Germline CDR1 is DFQATT and CDR2 is SNEGSKA (reference sequence). CDR3 amino acids: CSGTSPVTKNIQYF. CDR3 DNA: TGCAGTGGGACCTCCCCCGTAACCAAAAACATTCAGTACTTC.

This clonotype was seen ten or more times. V is TRBV10-3 and J is TRBJ2-2, with 7 bases fitting TRBD1. Germline-derived CDR1 and CDR2 are ENHRY and SYGVKD. The V gene end was trimmed by 10 bases and the J gene end by 6 bases; junction bases not matched to a gene: 11. This CDR3 is 14 amino acids long. CDR3: CATQTGPLPGELFF. For the CDR3, the DNA is TGTGCCACCCAGACAGGGCCACTTCCCGGGGAGCTGTTTTTT.

At least ten counts were recorded for this clonotype. The chain has TRBV28 and TRBJ1-5; D is undetermined. The V gene's germline CDR1 is MDHEN and CDR2 SYDVKM. V lost 6 bases, J lost 4 bases, and 10 bases lay in between. The CDR3 consists of 13 residues. The CDR3 sequence: CASRSAGNQPQHF. The CDR3 DNA reads as TGTGCCAGCAGGTCTGCTGGGAATCAGCCCCAGCATTTT.

This clonotype occurred a few times. This chain joins TRBV5-1 and TRBJ2-6; 7 positions match TRBD1. V dropped 4 bases and J dropped 0; count of bases not matched to a gene: 7. There are 17 residues in the CDR3. In germline, CDR1 is SGHRS, CDR2 YFSETQ. This CDR3 is CASSVMGQPSGANVLTF. For the CDR3, the DNA is TGCGCCAGCAGCGTCATGGGACAGCCCTCTGGGGCCAACGTCCTGACTTTC.

This clonotype was counted a single time. This may come from a read error, since a much larger clone is one base off. The chain joins TRBV5-6 to TRBJ2-1, with D perhaps TRBD1 or TRBD2 (5 bases each). The V end lost 3 bases, the J end lost 8 bases, and 15 bases lay between the germline ends. This CDR3 is 14 amino acids long. Germline CDR1 is SGHDT and CDR2 is YYEEEE. In nucleotides, the CDR3 is TGTGCCAGCAGCTCCTGGGACCACAACGATGAGCAGTTCTTC. Protein product: CASSSWDHNDEQFF.

The table lists this clonotype with many counts. V usage is TRBV3-1 and J usage is TRBJ1-1; D is uncertain. Trimming left V 4 bases short and J 3 bases short, with 9 bases between. CDR3 length: 13 amino acids. CDR1 LGHDT and CDR2 YNNKEL come from the germline V gene (reference sequence). The DNA for the CDR3 is TGTGCCAGCAGCCTATGGGTGGACACTGAAGCTTTCTTT. The encoded protein is CASSLWVDTEAFF.

The chain links TRBV14 to TRBJ2-1; 10 nucleotides line up with TRBD2. Losses at the gene ends were 2 bases for V and 4 bases for J; bases not matched to a gene: 8. Per germline, CDR1 SGHDN and CDR2 FVKESK. CDR3 length: 17 residues. The CDR3 sequence is CASSQMEREGHYNEQFF. CDR3 nucleotide sequence: TGTGCCAGCAGCCAAATGGAGCGGGAGGGCCATTACAATGAGCAGTTCTTC.

This clonotype showed up many times. The gene calls are TRBV27 and TRBJ2-3, with 8 bases lining up with TRBD1. Germline V gene lookup returns CDR1 MNHEY and CDR2 SMNVEV (reference sequence). This CDR3 region has 14 residues. Trimming removed 5 bases from V and 4 bases from J; junction bases left unmatched: 5. This CDR3 reads CASSHTDRADTQYF. The CDR3 nucleotides are TGTGCCAGCAGTCACACGGACAGGGCAGATACGCAGTATTTT.

This clonotype showed up many times. This sequence joins TRBV7-9 and TRBJ2-2; D gene unclear. The germline CDR1 and CDR2 sequences are SEHNR and FQNEAQ (reference sequence). The CDR3 extends over 10 amino acids. The V end lost 9 bases, the J end lost 6 bases, and 5 bases lay between the germline ends. Here the CDR3 DNA reads TGTGCCAGAGCACCCGGGGAGCTGTTTTTT. This translates into CARAPGELFF.